This TCR beta chain stems from a study of blood T cell repertoires in COVID-19. The overall study: There were acute and convalescent COVID-19 samples, and they came from the United States, Italy and Spain.

CDR3 length: 18 amino acids. V shed 1 base and J 3 bases; nucleotides not matched to a gene: 10. Germline loops: CDR1 KGHSH, CDR2 LQKENI. Original analysis: By means of reference gene primer amplification, nucleated cell counts were estimated. TCRdb's table, derived via immunoSEQ multiplex PCR, lists solely in-frame clones and lacks some. V and J calls and clone size are as listed in that table; D and trimming were resolved from the DNA. The sample lists fewer than 350,000 clones; around 87% were seen once. V is TRBV18 and J is TRBJ2-1; TRBD1 agrees at 9 bases. This clonotype was sampled from a woman aged 45-59 years who had recovered from COVID-19. The sequencing sample was made of peripheral blood. The CDR3 DNA is TGTGCCAGCTCACCACTCCCCAACGACAGGGGGTTCTACAATGAGCAGTTCTTC. Its translation is CASSPLPNDRGFYNEQFF. Supplemented by reference TRBV18 and TRBJ2-1, the full variable domain reads NAGVMQNPRHLVRRRGQEARLRCSPMKGHSHVYWYRQLPEEGLKFMVYLQKENIIDESGMPKERFSAEFPKEGPSILRIQQVVRGDSAAYFCASSPLPNDRGFYNEQFFGPGTRLTVL.